Sequencing of this TCR beta chain was carried out in a study of blood T cell repertoires in COVID-19 (dated by TCRdb to 2019 to 2021). Study-wide context: Collaborator samples came from the United States, Italy and Spain and covered acute and convalescent phases of COVID-19. The prospective study material was composed of cDNA or gDNA derived from T cells, B-cell-depleted T cells, or PBMCs. Subjects who had been exposed to COVID-19, were actively infected with it, or had recovered from it provided the deeply sampled blood TCRbeta repertoires that made up the dataset. The repertoires were made available in a free public database intended to serve as a resource for research on the immune response to SARS-CoV-2. The samples were drawn from two sources: the first 160 participants of the ongoing ImmuneRACE study, and about 1,300 subjects contributed by 6 global collaborators. Sample metadata almost always included a de-identified subject ID, COVID-19 status, age in years and sex. Where available, HLA class I and class II types were obtained from metadata supplied by the sample provider rather than from assay-based typing. Results and caveats for the whole study, not just this receptor: The quantity of clinical and demographic metadata differed by source and by participant and was supplied without curation.

About this clone itself: The clone's antigen remains unknown. Base qualities are missing; no much larger clone stands one base away.

Collaborating institutions collected whole blood in K2EDTA tubes following their own protocols. For TCRbeta analysis, collaborator samples were shipped as frozen whole blood, as isolated PBMCs, or as DNA extracted from either sample type. The immunoSEQ Assay, a bias-controlled multiplex PCR, was used to amplify TCRbeta CDR3 regions from genomic DNA. For the original study's pipeline: Within the assay, amplification of reference gene primers was used to estimate how many nucleated cells each sample contained. To quantify the absolute abundance of each unique TCRbeta CDR3 rearrangement, sequence reads were collapsed and filtered. For each sample, productive Simpson clonality was calculated by taking the square root of Simpson's diversity index across productive rearrangements. The table comes from immuneACCESS by way of TCRdb, which keeps in-frame sequences with V and J called. Part of the clones is missing from these tables; in studies checked, under half for an unresolved V gene and the rest for unknown reasons. V, J and clone size reflect that table, while D and trimming were determined from the DNA. This sample holds some 120,000 clones; about 81% were observed only once. The ten largest clones capture 3.8% of the sample.

V and J are trimmed by 2 bases and 4 bases, and the gene matches miss 2 bases of the junction. The CDR3 has 14 amino acids, counting the end cysteine and phenylalanine. The CDR3 DNA has 42 bases and is translated from base 1. CDR1 and CDR2 are read off the germline V gene as KGHSH and LQKENI. The rearranged chain carries TRBV18 and TRBJ2-1, and 7 bases in between align with TRBD1. The source material was peripheral blood. The clonotype was recovered from a woman aged 45-65 years with acute or convalescent COVID-19. The CDR3 protein: CASSPRTGYNEQFF. In nucleotides, the sequence is TGTGCCAGCTCACCAAGGACAGGATACAATGAGCAGTTCTTC.